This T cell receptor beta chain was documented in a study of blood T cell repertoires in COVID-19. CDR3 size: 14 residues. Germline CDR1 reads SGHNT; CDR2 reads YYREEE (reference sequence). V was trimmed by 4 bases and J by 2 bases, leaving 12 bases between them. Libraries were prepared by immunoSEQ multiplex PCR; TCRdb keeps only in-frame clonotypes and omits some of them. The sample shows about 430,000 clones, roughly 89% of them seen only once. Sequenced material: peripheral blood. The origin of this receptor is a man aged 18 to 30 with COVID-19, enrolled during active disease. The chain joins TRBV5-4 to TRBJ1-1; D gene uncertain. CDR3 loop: CASSLPGTNTEAFF. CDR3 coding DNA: TGTGCCAGCAGCCTGCCGGGAACCAACACTGAAGCTTTCTTT.